The source of this T cell receptor (beta chain) is a study of cytomegalovirus exposure and HLA in healthy donors. CDR1 SNHLY and CDR2 FYNNEI come from the germline V gene. The CDR3 contains 12 residues. V lost 7 bases to trimming and J lost 5 bases, with 11 bases between them. General study findings and limits: Presence/absence comparisons presumed near-even sequencing depth among donors. The authors listed 150 to 200 TCR beta chains as cytomegalovirus-associated.

Researchers ran the PCR with 60 Vbeta and 13 Jbeta primers. Sequencing used immunoSEQ multiplex PCR; TCRdb keeps in-frame clones, though not all of them. This sample has 80,000 to 100,000 clones; about 79% occur once, and the top ten carry roughly 3.5%. Points on this clone: Antigen: not known.

What was sequenced was PBMCs. The chain carries TRBV2 and TRBJ1-1, with D maybe TRBD1 (6 bases). The TCR originated in a male donor in good health and CMV-seropositive. The CDR3 is CASKGERTEAFF. The DNA for the CDR3 is TGTGCCAGCAAGGGGGAGCGGACTGAAGCTTTCTTT.